Each of the 27 T cell receptor beta chains below was sequenced from the same sample in a study of T cells in Graves' hyperthyroidism and ophthalmopathy. Amplification of TCR beta CDR3 regions used RNA as the template. Using the HTBI primer set, a first-round RT-PCR was run on the TCR CDR3. TCRdb reprocessed the multiplex PCR reads with MiXCR, giving one entry per CDR3 protein. The sample lists roughly 300,000 distinct CDR3 sequences; 18% were seen once. The sequenced sample consisted of blood. These receptors were collected from a woman aged 45-65 years with Graves' hyperthyroidism.

In this sample, this clonotype turned up many times. This chain joins TRBV7-3 and TRBJ2-3; D may be TRBD1 (5 bases). The CDR3 consists of 15 residues. Germline-derived CDR1 and CDR2 are SGHTA and FQGTGA. V was cut by 1 base and J by 4 bases, with 12 bases left in between. In nucleotides, the CDR3 is TGTGCCAGCAGCTTAATAGGGGCCAGTGCAGATACGCAGTATTTT. This translates into CASSLIGASADTQYF.

In this sample, this clonotype turned up once. This chain uses TRBV7-9 with TRBJ2-1; D may be TRBD1 (5 bases). V lost 2 bases to trimming and J lost 7 bases, with 9 bases between them. The germline V gene has CDR1 SEHNR and CDR2 FQNEAQ (reference sequence). The CDR3 runs 13 residues. CDR3 nucleotide sequence: TGTGCCAGCAGCTTACAGGGATGGAATGAGCAGTTCTTC. Encoded protein: CASSLQGWNEQFF.

This chain joins TRBV30 and TRBJ2-1; 9 bases are a match to TRBD2. With V trimmed by 1 base and J by 4 bases, 11 bases remained unmatched. Per the germline V gene, CDR1 is GTSNPN and CDR2 is SVGIG (reference sequence). CDR3 length: 17 residues. CDR3 in amino acids: CAWSAPIGLAGYNEQFF. The CDR3 coding sequence is TGTGCCTGGAGTGCCCCTATAGGCCTAGCGGGGTACAATGAGCAGTTCTTC.

This clonotype was seen repeatedly, ten times or more. The V call is TRBV6-1, the J call TRBJ1-1; 9 bases line up with TRBD1. The CDR3 totals 14 residues. Germline values: CDR1 MNHNS, CDR2 SASEGT. With 6 bases clipped from V and 1 base from J, the junction kept 3 bases outside the gene matches. CDR3 region: CASRTGGGNTEAFF. The CDR3 DNA reads as TGTGCCAGCAGAACAGGGGGCGGGAACACTGAAGCTTTCTTT.

In this sample, this clonotype turned up many times. This rearrangement joins TRBV27 to TRBJ2-5; weak D call: TRBD2 (6 bases). This CDR3 has 13 residues. With 3 bases removed from V and 4 bases from J, the gap between germline ends came to 9 bases. Per the germline V gene, CDR1 is MNHEY and CDR2 is SMNVEV (reference sequence). Written as DNA, the CDR3 is TGTGCCAGCAGTTTGTGGGGAGGAGAGACCCAGTACTTC. It encodes CASSLWGGETQYF.

The table lists this clonotype with many counts. J is TRBJ2-2 and V is TRBV18; D not resolved. Trimming shortened V by 0 bases and J by 0 bases, and 8 bases separated the two germline ends. In germline, CDR1 is KGHSH, CDR2 LQKENI. CDR3 size: 16 residues. The CDR3 bases are TGTGCCAGCTCACCACCGGCGCTGCCGAACACCGGGGAGCTGTTTTTT. Translated: CASSPPALPNTGELFF. Complete variable domain (other parts from reference TRBV18 and TRBJ2-2): NAGVMQNPRHLVRRRGQEARLRCSPMKGHSHVYWYRQLPEEGLKFMVYLQKENIIDESGMPKERFSAEFPKEGPSILRIQQVVRGDSAAYFCASSPPALPNTGELFFGEGSRLTVL.

For the CDR3, the DNA is TGTGCCAGCAGCTTATTAACAGGGGCTGAAGCTTTCTTT. Protein sequence: CASSLLTGAEAFF. The chain uses TRBV7-9 and TRBJ1-1; 7 bases agree with TRBD1. V lost 2 bases to trimming and J lost 6 bases; unmatched junction nucleotides: 3. The CDR3 runs 13 residues. CDR1 is SEHNR and CDR2 is FQNEAQ in the germline V gene (reference sequence).

There are many counts of this clonotype. The chain carries TRBV20-1 and TRBJ1-4; TRBD1 matches 10 bases. This CDR3 comprises 14 residues. Germline CDR1 DFQATT, CDR2 SNEGSKA (reference sequence). Trimming cost V 3 bases and J 9 bases; bases outside gene matches: 7. The CDR3 DNA reads TGCAGTGCTAGTGTGGGACAGGGGTTGCAAAAACTGTTTTTT. It codes for CSASVGQGLQKLFF.

The V gene is TRBV12-3 or TRBV12-4, the J gene TRBJ1-1, with a tentative D call TRBD1 (6 bases). The CDR3 is 14 amino acids. The V and J ends lost 5 bases and 6 bases respectively, with 16 bases between them. DNA for the CDR3: TGTGCCAGCAGTGACTGGGGGGGCAGATCTGAAGCTTTCTTT. The encoded protein is CASSDWGGRSEAFF.

The table lists this clonotype with a few counts. V and J are TRBV20-1 and TRBJ1-6; D possibly corresponds to TRBD1 (6 bases). The CDR3 covers 15 residues. The V gene lost 6 bases and the J gene lost 7 bases, with 19 bases spanning the gap. In germline, CDR1 is DFQATT, CDR2 SNEGSKA (reference sequence). Here the CDR3 DNA reads TGCAGTGCGCTACTCACAGGGAGCGGGAATTCACCCCTCCACTTT. Its translation: CSALLTGSGNSPLHF.

This clonotype has only a few counts. This chain connects TRBV29-1 to TRBJ2-2; D uncertain. Trimming removed 1 base from V and 4 bases from J, with 10 bases in between. Germline loops: CDR1 SQVTM, CDR2 ANQGSEA. The CDR3 has 14 amino acids. The CDR3 region is CSVEVGHITGELFF. CDR3 bases: TGCAGCGTTGAAGTAGGGCATATCACCGGGGAGCTGTTTTTT.

The chain combines TRBV5-1 with TRBJ2-7; tentative D call: TRBD1 (5 bases). The CDR3 consists of 14 residues. V lost 0 bases, J lost 3 bases, and 10 bases lay in between. Germline-derived CDR1 and CDR2 are SGHRS and YFSETQ. CDR3 in amino acids: CASSLVSDNYEQYF. DNA of the CDR3: TGCGCCAGCAGCTTGGTGTCGGACAACTACGAGCAGTACTTC. The variable domain in full, with the rest retrieved from reference TRBV5-1 and TRBJ2-7, is KAGVTQTPRYLIKTRGQQVTLSCSPISGHRSVSWYQQTPGQGLQFLFEYFSETQRNKGNFPGRFSGRQFSNSRSEMNVSTLELGDSALYLCASSLVSDNYEQYFGPGTRLTVT.

This clonotype has more than one count but fewer than ten. The V gene is TRBV20-1, the J gene TRBJ2-5; 7 positions agree with TRBD2. The CDR3 length is 14 residues. Germline lookup yields CDR1 DFQATT and CDR2 SNEGSKA (reference sequence). V trimming: 2 bases; J trimming: 5 bases; junction bases outside the gene matches: 8. The CDR3 nucleotides read TGCAGTGCTAGATCGGTGGGGCGGGGGGAGACCCAGTACTTC. Translation: CSARSVGRGETQYF.

The chain is built from TRBV12-5 and TRBJ1-2; 8 bases agree with TRBD1. Per the germline V gene, CDR1 is LGHNT and CDR2 is FRNRAP. The CDR3 has 14 amino acids. The J segment lost 2 bases and the V segment lost 1 base, leaving 0 bases of the junction unmatched. CDR3 protein: CASGLGQGNYGYTF. DNA of the CDR3: TGTGCTAGTGGTTTGGGACAGGGGAACTATGGCTACACCTTC.

This clonotype was seen many times. This chain joins TRBV6-1 and TRBJ1-2; tentative D call: TRBD1 (5 bases). The CDR3 sequence is 13 residues long. Germline V gives CDR1 MNHNS, CDR2 SASEGT. Trimming cost V 4 bases and J 5 bases, with 11 bases left between them. DNA of the CDR3: TGTGCCAGCAGTGGTCATGGGGGTTATGGCTACACCTTC. Translated, it gives CASSGHGGYGYTF.

This CDR3 is CSAKIQLTEAFF. The CDR3 DNA sequence: TGCAGTGCTAAAATACAGTTGACTGAAGCTTTCTTT. This rearrangement joins TRBV20-1 to TRBJ1-1; no clear D. The CDR3 covers 12 residues. Germline CDR1 reads DFQATT; CDR2 reads SNEGSKA (reference sequence). Trimming pared 4 bases from V and 5 bases from J, leaving 11 bases between.

V and J are TRBV20-1 and TRBJ2-3, with 11 bases matching TRBD2. J lost 6 bases, V lost 3 bases, and 8 bases had no gene match. The CDR3 sequence is 15 residues long. Per germline, CDR1 DFQATT and CDR2 SNEGSKA (reference sequence). CDR3 in DNA: TGCAGTGCTAGTACTAGCGGGAGCTCTTTTGATACGCAGTATTTT. It codes for CSASTSGSSFDTQYF.

This clonotype showed up just a few times. This chain links TRBV20-1 with TRBJ2-1; TRBD2 matches 10 bases. CDR1 and CDR2 (germline): DFQATT, SNEGSKA (reference sequence). The CDR3 spans 16 residues. Trimming cost V 6 bases and J 0 bases; bases outside gene matches: 8. CDR3 in DNA: TGCAGTGCCCCTCAGCGGGAGGGCCCCTCCTACAATGAGCAGTTCTTC. Its translation is CSAPQREGPSYNEQFF.

The table lists this clonotype with many counts. The rearrangement joins TRBV5-1 to TRBJ2-3; 7 nucleotides match TRBD1. Germline loops: CDR1 SGHRS, CDR2 YFSETQ. The length of the CDR3 is 15 residues. V lost 0 bases, J lost 4 bases, and 5 bases stayed unmatched. The CDR3 region has the DNA TGCGCCAGCAGCTTGGTACAGGGGATTGCAGATACGCAGTATTTT. Its protein product is CASSLVQGIADTQYF. The full variable domain, its missing parts supplied by reference TRBV5-1 and TRBJ2-3, is KAGVTQTPRYLIKTRGQQVTLSCSPISGHRSVSWYQQTPGQGLQFLFEYFSETQRNKGNFPGRFSGRQFSNSRSEMNVSTLELGDSALYLCASSLVQGIADTQYFGPGTRLTVL.

This clonotype was counted ten times or more. J is TRBJ2-3 and V is TRBV12-3 or TRBV12-4; 9 nucleotides match TRBD2. This CDR3 region has 16 residues. V was clipped by 3 bases and J by 4 bases; unmatched bases: 8. As DNA, the CDR3 is TGTGCCAGCAGTTTTTTGCGGGGGGGCCCCCCAGATACGCAGTATTTT. Protein: CASSFLRGGPPDTQYF.

The V call is TRBV24-1, the J call TRBJ2-1; TRBD2 matches 9 bases. The germline CDR1 and CDR2 sequences are KGHDR and SFDVKD. Trimming cost V 1 base and J 6 bases; bases outside gene matches: 9. CDR3 length equals 17 residues. The CDR3: CATSDLMASGNLNEQFF. The CDR3 bases are TGTGCCACCAGTGATTTAATGGCTAGCGGGAACCTCAATGAGCAGTTCTTC.

The V and J genes are TRBV19 and TRBJ2-1; 9 bases line up with TRBD2. Germline CDR1 LNHDA, CDR2 SQIVND (reference sequence). J gave up 5 bases and V 9 bases, and 8 bases lay outside the gene matches. The CDR3 covers 14 residues. The CDR3 nucleotides read TGTGCCAGCTTGGGACTAGCCACCCACAATGAGCAGTTCTTC. Amino acids: CASLGLATHNEQFF.

Ten or more counts support this clonotype. The rearrangement joins TRBV27 to TRBJ2-1, with unresolved D. Germline lookup yields CDR1 MNHEY and CDR2 SMNVEV (reference sequence). CDR3 length: 14 amino acids. V lost 4 bases to trimming and J lost 8 bases, with 15 bases between them. Here the CDR3 reads CASSSLSVLDEQFF. The CDR3 DNA follows: TGTGCCAGCAGTTCTTTATCGGTTCTAGATGAGCAGTTCTTC.

This clonotype was detected ten times or more. The V and J genes are TRBV11-2 and TRBJ1-2; D gene ambiguous. CDR3 length: 13 residues. CDR1 SGHAT and CDR2 FQNNGV come from the germline V gene. Trimming took off 1 base at V and 8 bases at J, with 11 bases between the two ends. CDR3 in DNA: TGTGCCAGCAGCTTAGGCCTCGGGGAGGGCTACACCTTC. Its translation: CASSLGLGEGYTF.

This clonotype was picked up many times. The chain is built from TRBV27 and TRBJ2-3; 9 bases are shared with TRBD2. The CDR3 extends over 16 amino acids. V trimming: 6 bases; J trimming: 0 bases; junction bases outside the gene matches: 7. CDR1 MNHEY and CDR2 SMNVEV come from the germline V gene (reference sequence). CDR3 sequence (DNA): TGTGCCAGCAGGACACGACTAGCGGATAGCACAGATACGCAGTATTTT. Its translation: CASRTRLADSTDTQYF.

The chain is built from TRBV5-1 and TRBJ2-1; 9 nucleotides line up with TRBD1. The CDR3 covers 15 residues. The J segment lost 8 bases and the V segment lost 0 bases, leaving 6 bases of the junction unmatched. Germline-derived CDR1 and CDR2 are SGHRS and YFSETQ. DNA for the CDR3: TGCGCCAGCAGCTTGGAACAGGGGGCGCTGGATGAGCAGTTCTTC. Translating gives CASSLEQGALDEQFF.

This clonotype has at least ten counts. The rearrangement links TRBV20-1 to TRBJ2-7, with D possibly being TRBD2 (6 bases). Trimming cost V 3 bases and J 3 bases, with 15 bases left between them. CDR3 length equals 14 residues. The germline V gene has CDR1 DFQATT and CDR2 SNEGSKA (reference sequence). CDR3 residues: CSASRSGTIYEQYF. In DNA form, the CDR3 reads TGCAGTGCTAGCCGTAGCGGAACTATCTACGAGCAGTACTTC.